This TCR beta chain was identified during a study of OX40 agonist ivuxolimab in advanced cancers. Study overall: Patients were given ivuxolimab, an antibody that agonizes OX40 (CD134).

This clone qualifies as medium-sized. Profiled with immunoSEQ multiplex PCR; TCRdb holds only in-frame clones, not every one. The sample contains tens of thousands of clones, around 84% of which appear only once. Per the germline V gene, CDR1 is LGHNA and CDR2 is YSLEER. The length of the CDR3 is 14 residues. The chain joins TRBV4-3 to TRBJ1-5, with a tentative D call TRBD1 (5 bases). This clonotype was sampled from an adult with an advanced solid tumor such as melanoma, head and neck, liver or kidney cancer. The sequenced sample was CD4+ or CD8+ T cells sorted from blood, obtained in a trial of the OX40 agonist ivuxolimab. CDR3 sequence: CSRGEGRGDQPQHF. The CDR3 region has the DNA TGCTCTCGGGGGGAGGGGAGGGGCGATCAGCCCCAGCATTTT.